These T cell receptor beta chains were read from a single sample in a study of T cell changes during pregnancy in multiple sclerosis. Generated by immunoSEQ multiplex PCR, the TCRdb table keeps only in-frame clones and is missing some. The sample has about 46,000 clones; about 91% are singletons. Material: CD4+ T cells from peripheral blood mononuclear cells, obtained in the second trimester of pregnancy. These receptors came from a female donor in good health, enrolled as a control in a pregnancy study. Each CDR3 is given with its conserved first and last residue. D genes are given only for firm matches. A clone size is listed for some rows: how often the clone was seen (once, few, many), or a class if it is expanded.

.	TRBV10-3	TRBD1	TRBJ2-7	TGTGCCATCAGTGACGACAGGGGAAACGAGCAGTACTTC	CAISDDRGNEQYF
.	TRBV27	.	TRBJ1-4	TGTGCCAGCAGTTCCTGGGGGGTAGGAGCTAATGAAAAACTGTTTTTT	CASSSWGVGANEKLFF
.	TRBV19	TRBD1	TRBJ1-2	TGTGCCAGTAGCTTCGGGACAGCTTATGGCTACACCTTC	CASSFGTAYGYTF
.	TRBV9	TRBD2	TRBJ2-1	TGTGCCAGCAGCACCGGGACTAGCGTTTATGAGCAGTTCTTC	CASSTGTSVYEQFF
.	TRBV7-3	TRBD1	TRBJ1-5	TGTGCCAGCAGCTCGACCGGGACAGCTAATCAGCCCCAGCATTTT	CASSSTGTANQPQHF
.	TRBV5-6	.	TRBJ1-5	TGTGCCAGCAGCACAGATAGCAATCAGCCCCAGCATTTT	CASSTDSNQPQHF
.	TRBV21-1	.	TRBJ2-1	TGTGCCAGCAGCAAAGGGCTCGGGTCCTACAATGAGCAGTTCTTC	CASSKGLGSYNEQFF
.	TRBV11-1	.	TRBJ2-4	TGTGCCAGCAGCTTAAGTCCCACGGGGGCCAAAAACATTCAGTACTTC	CASSLSPTGAKNIQYF
.	TRBV6-1	.	TRBJ2-5	TGTGCCAGCAGCTCACTCCAAGAGACCCAGTACTTC	CASSSLQETQYF
few	TRBV7-2	.	TRBJ1-1	TGTGCCAGCAGCCGACAGACCCAGAACACTGAAGCTTTCTTT	CASSRQTQNTEAFF
.	TRBV7-3	TRBD1	TRBJ2-5	TGTGCCAGCAGCTTGGGACAGGATCAAGAGACCCAGTACTTC	CASSLGQDQETQYF
.	TRBV30	.	TRBJ1-1	TGTGCCTGGAGTCTCCTTGACAAACAGGACGGTGAAGCTTTCTTT	CAWSLLDKQDGEAFF
.	TRBV27	TRBD2	TRBJ2-1	TGTGCCAGCAGCCGCGTGGGGACTAGCGGCACCAATGAGCAGTTCTTC	CASSRVGTSGTNEQFF
.	TRBV7-6	TRBD1	TRBJ2-3	TGTGCCAGCAGCAAACAAGGGGGCGCTACAGATACGCAGTATTTT	CASSKQGGATDTQYF
.	TRBV11-2	TRBD2	TRBJ2-1	TGTGCCAGCAGGTCCCCGGGACTAGCGGGTCGGGAGCAGTTCTTC	CASRSPGLAGREQFF
.	TRBV27	TRBD2	TRBJ2-5	TGTGCCAGCAGTTTGAGCGGGGGGGCCTTCGAGACCCAGTACTTC	CASSLSGGAFETQYF
.	TRBV11-3	.	TRBJ1-1	TGTGCCAGCAGCTTAGGGGGCAACACTGAAGCTTTCTTT	CASSLGGNTEAFF
.	TRBV7-2	.	TRBJ2-5	TGTGCCAGCAGCCCAACGTTATCGGGTAAAGTGGGAGAGACCCAGTACTTC	CASSPTLSGKVGETQYF
.	TRBV7-3	.	TRBJ2-1	TGTGCCAGCAGCTTAACACGGGGATCCTACAATGAGCAGTTCTTC	CASSLTRGSYNEQFF
.	TRBV5-8	TRBD1	TRBJ2-5	TGTGCCAGCACCTTAGGGACAGTCCAAGAGACCCAGTACTTC	CASTLGTVQETQYF
.	TRBV7-8	TRBD1	TRBJ2-5	TGTGCCAGCAGCGACCGGGACAGGGGGCCAGAGACCCAGTACTTC	CASSDRDRGPETQYF
.	TRBV6-5	TRBD1	TRBJ2-7	TGTGCCAGCAGTATCGGACAGGACGGCTCCTACGAGCAGTACTTC	CASSIGQDGSYEQYF
.	TRBV27	TRBD1	TRBJ1-2	TGTGCCAGCAGTTTGGCGGACAGGGTCTCGGATGGCTACACCTTC	CASSLADRVSDGYTF
once	TRBV29-1	.	TRBJ1-4	TGCAGCGTTGACTCGGGGGATGGCGAAAAACTGTTTTTT	CSVDSGDGEKLFF
.	TRBV11-3	TRBD2	TRBJ2-2	TGTGCCAGCAGCTCGAGCGGGGGCTTGAACACCGGGGAGCTGTTTTTT	CASSSSGGLNTGELFF
few	TRBV2	.	TRBJ1-1	TGTGCCAGCAGTGAATGGGGCGAGAACACTGAAGCTTTCTTT	CASSEWGENTEAFF
.	TRBV5-4	TRBD1	TRBJ1-1	TGTGCCAGTCAACCCGCCGGACAGGGGGGTCTGACGGAAGCTTTCTTT	CASQPAGQGGLTEAFF
.	TRBV6-5	TRBD1	TRBJ1-1	TGTGCCAGCAGGACCTCAGGGGGCACTGAAGCTTTCTTT	CASRTSGGTEAFF
.	TRBV7-2	.	TRBJ2-7	TGTGCCAGCAGTTCTACCTACGAGCAGTACTTC	CASSSTYEQYF
.	TRBV4-3	.	TRBJ2-3	TGCGCCAGCAGCCAGCGGTTGGGCAGGGGCAGCACAGATACGCAGTATTTT	CASSQRLGRGSTDTQYF
few	TRBV19	.	TRBJ1-5	TGTGCCAGCGACGCCGGACAGATTAGCAATCAGCCCCAGCATTTT	CASDAGQISNQPQHF
.	TRBV11-1	.	TRBJ2-5	TGTGCCAGCAGGGAAAGGGACTTCCAGTACTTC	CASRERDFQYF
.	TRBV18	.	TRBJ2-3	TGTGCCAGCTCACCAGTCGGAGGGGATACGCAGTATTTT	CASSPVGGDTQYF
.	TRBV10-3	.	TRBJ1-5	TGTGCCATCAGTGAGGGGGGGAATCAGCCCCAGCATTTT	CAISEGGNQPQHF
.	TRBV5-6	TRBD1	TRBJ2-4	TGTGCCAGCAGACTCGACAGGGGGCGGTTAAAGGACATTCAGTACTTC	CASRLDRGRLKDIQYF
once	TRBV2	.	TRBJ2-1	TGTGCCAGCAGGGCGGGGCGGGAAGAATCTGAGCAGTTCTTC	CASRAGREESEQFF
.	TRBV2	TRBD2	TRBJ2-2	TGTGCCAGCCGACTAGCGGGGGACACCGGGGAGCTGTTTTTT	CASRLAGDTGELFF
.	TRBV14	.	TRBJ2-3	TGTGCCAGCAGCCAAGCCATTTCAAGCACAGATACGCAGTATTTT	CASSQAISSTDTQYF
.	TRBV4-2	.	TRBJ1-2	TGTGCCAGCAGCCAAGATTGGGGCCCCTCTCCTTATGGCTACACCTTC	CASSQDWGPSPYGYTF
once	TRBV6-5	.	TRBJ1-1	TGTGCCAGTTCTCTCGCAGGGAGGGACACTGAAGCTTTCTTT	CASSLAGRDTEAFF
.	TRBV5-5	.	TRBJ2-2	TGTGCCAGCAGCTTGGGGCCGAGGCCGAACACCGGGGAGCTGTTTTTT	CASSLGPRPNTGELFF
.	TRBV11-3	TRBD1	TRBJ2-2	TGTGCCAGCAGCAGGGACAGGGGGGTCGGGGAGCTGTTTTTT	CASSRDRGVGELFF
.	TRBV10-3	.	TRBJ2-7	TGTGCCATTAAACCGGGACGGGAGTCCTACGAGCAGTACTTC	CAIKPGRESYEQYF
.	TRBV11-2	TRBD2	TRBJ2-3	TGTGCCAGCAGCTTATCCGGGGGGGCGGCAGATACGCAGTATTTT	CASSLSGGAADTQYF
.	TRBV9	TRBD1	TRBJ2-6	TGTGCCAGCAAAGACGCCCGGGACAGGGAAGGCTCTGGGGCCAACGTCCTGACTTTC	CASKDARDREGSGANVLTF
.	TRBV7-2	TRBD1	TRBJ1-2	TGTGCCAGCAGCTTAACAGGGGGAGCCTATGGCTACACCTTC	CASSLTGGAYGYTF
.	TRBV19	TRBD1	TRBJ1-2	TGTGCCAGTAGTCTCCCCGAGCCAGGGGGCGTGGGCTACACCTTC	CASSLPEPGGVGYTF
once	TRBV29-1	TRBD1	TRBJ1-3	TGCAGCGTTGAGCAGGGGGCAGGTGGAAACACCATATATTTT	CSVEQGAGGNTIYF
.	TRBV11-3	TRBD1	TRBJ1-2	TGTGCCAGCAGCTCCCGTAGTGGAGGACAGGGATCGGCAAACTATGGCTACACCTTC	CASSSRSGGQGSANYGYTF
.	TRBV12-5	.	TRBJ2-5	TGTGCTAGTGGTTTGTATGCAGGGGTAGGAAAAGAGACCCAGTACTTC	CASGLYAGVGKETQYF
.	TRBV9	TRBD1	TRBJ1-2	TGTGCCAGCAGTTCAGACAGGGGGCTAGGCTACACCTTC	CASSSDRGLGYTF
.	TRBV15	.	TRBJ1-2	TGTGCCACCAGCAGAGAGGGGCGGCAACTCTATGGCTACACCTTC	CATSREGRQLYGYTF
.	TRBV30	.	TRBJ2-3	TGTGCCTGGAGGGGGGGGGCTGATACGCAGTATTTT	CAWRGGADTQYF
.	TRBV11-1	.	TRBJ2-7	TGTGCCAGCAGTTCACAGGGCTACGAGCAGTACTTC	CASSSQGYEQYF
.	TRBV7-3	TRBD1	TRBJ2-1	TGTGCCAGCAGCCACAGGGGGAATCACAATGAGCAGTTCTTC	CASSHRGNHNEQFF